This TCR beta chain was found in a study of cytomegalovirus exposure and HLA in healthy donors. This clone was found once. A read error may account for a junction end that differs from germline. The PCR ran on 60 Vbeta and 13 Jbeta primers. Profiled with immunoSEQ multiplex PCR; TCRdb holds only in-frame clones, not every one. The sample lists approximately 280,000 clones; about 87% were seen once. This CDR3 has 11 residues. Germline V gene sequence: CDR1 MNHNS, CDR2 SASEGT. The genes are TRBV6-1 and TRBJ1-2; no clear D. The sequence was collected from a woman aged 18-29 years in good health and CMV-seronegative. The sequencing input was PBMCs. This CDR3 is CASSEGVGYTF. The DNA of the CDR3 is TGTGCCAGCAGCGAAGGAGTGGGCTACACCTTC.